This T cell receptor beta chain was sequenced during a study of regulatory T cells in long-lasting Graves disease. Library construction for TCR beta used iRepertoire HTBI primers and Arm-PCR of CDR3 regions. In TCRdb, the multiplex PCR reads were re-called with MiXCR into one record per CDR3 protein. This sample has over 350,000 distinct CDR3 sequences, with 14% to 15% found just once. Trimming removed 4 bases from V and 0 bases from J, with 13 bases in between. CDR3 length equals 15 residues. Germline CDR1 is MNHNS and CDR2 is SASEGT. The time point was: newly diagnosed GD, antithyroid drugs for less than 3 months. PBMC-extracted RNA yielded the TCR library. These data are also associated with another study on T cells in Graves' hyperthyroidism and ophthalmopathy. That paper notes: Prediction of ophthalmopathy progression came a median approximately 7 months pre-onset.

The chain employs TRBV6-1 and TRBJ2-7; no clear D. Specimen: peripheral blood mononuclear cells (PBMCs), collected at new diagnosis, from a patient treated with antithyroid drugs. The TCR originated in a woman aged 40 to 49 with Graves disease. The CDR3 region is CASSVGTRSSYEQYF. The CDR3 DNA is TGTGCCAGCAGTGTGGGCACCAGGAGCTCCTACGAGCAGTACTTC.